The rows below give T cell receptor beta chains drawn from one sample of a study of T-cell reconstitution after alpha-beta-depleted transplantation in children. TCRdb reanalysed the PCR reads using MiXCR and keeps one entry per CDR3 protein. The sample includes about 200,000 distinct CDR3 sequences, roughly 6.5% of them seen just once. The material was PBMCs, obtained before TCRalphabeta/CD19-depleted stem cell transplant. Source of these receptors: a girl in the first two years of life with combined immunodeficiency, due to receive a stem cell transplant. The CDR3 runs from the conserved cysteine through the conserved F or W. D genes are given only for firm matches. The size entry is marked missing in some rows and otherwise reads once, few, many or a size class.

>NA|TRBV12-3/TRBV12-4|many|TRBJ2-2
CASSSVNTGELFF
TGTGCCAGCAGTTCCGTGAACACCGGGGAGCTGTTTTTT
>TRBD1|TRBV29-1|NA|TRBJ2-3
CSVELSPGTGDTDTQYF
TGCAGCGTTGAACTATCCCCCGGGACAGGGGACACAGATACGCAGTATTTT
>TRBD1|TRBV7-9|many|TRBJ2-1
CASSLFGTGLHNEQFF
TGTGCCAGCAGCTTATTCGGGACAGGTCTACACAATGAGCAGTTCTTC
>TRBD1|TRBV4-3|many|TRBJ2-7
CASSPTLRTGDHEQYF
TGCGCCAGCAGCCCGACTTTGAGGACAGGGGACCACGAGCAGTACTTC
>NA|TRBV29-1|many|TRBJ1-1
CSVPGDRSNTEAFF
TGCAGCGTTCCTGGAGACAGGTCCAACACTGAAGCTTTCTTT
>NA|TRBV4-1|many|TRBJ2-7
CASSQVWLSYFTYEQYF
TGCGCCAGCAGCCAAGTCTGGTTATCGTACTTTACCTACGAGCAGTACTTC
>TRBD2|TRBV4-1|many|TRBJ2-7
CASSPRTSGLSYEQYF
TGCGCCAGCAGCCCCCGGACTAGCGGCCTCTCCTACGAGCAGTACTTC
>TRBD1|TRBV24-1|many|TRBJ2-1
CATSGTGYEQFF
TGTGCCACCAGCGGGACAGGGTATGAGCAGTTCTTC
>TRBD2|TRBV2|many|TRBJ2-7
CASISGDVNEQYF
TGTGCCAGCATAAGCGGGGATGTGAACGAGCAGTACTTC
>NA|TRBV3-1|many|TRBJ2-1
CASSQEPPTSSYNEQFF
TGTGCCAGCAGCCAAGAACCCCCTACTAGCTCCTACAATGAGCAGTTCTTC
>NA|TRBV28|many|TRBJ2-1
CASRSGLTAYNEQFF
TGTGCCAGCCGATCGGGACTTACCGCCTACAATGAGCAGTTCTTC
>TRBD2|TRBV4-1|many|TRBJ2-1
CASSQASGEYNEQFF
TGCGCCAGCAGCCAAGCTAGCGGGGAATACAATGAGCAGTTCTTC
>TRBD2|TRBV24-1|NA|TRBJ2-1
CATSDSLAGVYNEQFF
TGTGCCACCAGTGACAGCCTCGCGGGGGTTTACAATGAGCAGTTCTTC
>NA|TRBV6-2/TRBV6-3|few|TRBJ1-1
CASSIPTGPNTEAFF
TGTGCCAGCAGTATACCGACAGGACCGAACACTGAAGCTTTCTTT
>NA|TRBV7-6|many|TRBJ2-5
CASSPRRAGQETQYF
TGTGCCAGCAGCCCTCGTAGGGCAGGACAAGAGACCCAGTACTTC
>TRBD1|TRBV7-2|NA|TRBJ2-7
CASSLGDRAFEQYF
TGTGCCAGCAGCTTAGGGGACAGGGCCTTCGAGCAGTACTTC
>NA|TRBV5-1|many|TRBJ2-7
CASSLGTDFFYEQYF
TGCGCCAGCAGCTTGGGTACGGACTTCTTCTACGAGCAGTACTTC
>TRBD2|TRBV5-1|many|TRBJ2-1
CASSLGLAGSYEQFF
TGCGCCAGCAGCTTGGGCCTAGCGGGAAGCTATGAGCAGTTCTTC
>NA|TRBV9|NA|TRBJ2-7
CASSESLNRPAYEQYF
TGTGCCAGCAGCGAGAGCCTAAACCGTCCGGCCTACGAGCAGTACTTC
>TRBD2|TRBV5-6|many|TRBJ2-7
CASSLILAGPDEYF
TGTGCCAGCAGCTTGATACTAGCGGGGCCGGATGAGTACTTC
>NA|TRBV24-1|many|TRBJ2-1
CATSDLDPTHNEQFF
TGTGCCACCAGTGACCTGGACCCGACCCACAATGAGCAGTTCTTC
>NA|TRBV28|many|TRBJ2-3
CASSSLRVLTDTQYF
TGTGCCAGCAGTTCCCTCAGGGTCCTTACAGATACGCAGTATTTT
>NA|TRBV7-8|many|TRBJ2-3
CASSLIGVQQSTDTQYF
TGTGCCAGCAGCTTAATAGGGGTCCAGCAAAGCACAGATACGCAGTATTTT
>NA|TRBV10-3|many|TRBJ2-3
CAARAPRHPDTQYF
TGTGCCGCCCGCGCCCCCAGGCATCCAGATACGCAGTATTTT
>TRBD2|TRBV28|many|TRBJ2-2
CAIGLLNGLAGIFKTGELFF
TGTGCCATCGGGCTCCTCAACGGACTAGCGGGTATATTTAAGACCGGGGAGCTGTTTTTT
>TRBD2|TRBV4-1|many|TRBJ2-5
CASSLVLAEETQYF
TGCGCCAGCAGCCTGGTACTAGCGGAAGAGACCCAGTACTTC
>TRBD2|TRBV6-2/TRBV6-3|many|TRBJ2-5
CASSLAGGLGTQYF
TGTGCCAGCAGTTTAGCGGGAGGGTTAGGGACCCAGTACTTC
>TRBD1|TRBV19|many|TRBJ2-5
CASSRQGVAETQYF
TGTGCCAGTAGTCGACAGGGAGTGGCAGAGACCCAGTACTTC
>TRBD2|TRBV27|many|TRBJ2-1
CASSPGLAGSFYNEQFF
TGTGCCAGCAGTCCGGGACTAGCGGGTAGTTTCTACAATGAGCAGTTCTTC
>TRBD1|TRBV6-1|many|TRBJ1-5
CASSKTGDSNQPQHF
TGTGCCAGCAGTAAAACAGGGGATAGCAATCAGCCCCAGCATTTT
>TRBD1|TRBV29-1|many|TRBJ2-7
CSVEDGQGSRYEQYF
TGCAGCGTTGAAGACGGACAGGGCTCCCGTTACGAGCAGTACTTC
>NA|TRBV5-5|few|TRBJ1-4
CASRSSGGVSEKLFF
TGTGCCAGCAGGTCCTCGGGGGGCGTGTCGGAAAAACTGTTTTTT